A selection of T cell receptor beta chains follows, all from one sample in a study of cytomegalovirus exposure and HLA in healthy donors. Libraries were prepared by immunoSEQ multiplex PCR; TCRdb keeps only in-frame clonotypes and omits some of them. This sample yields roughly 110,000 clones, of which roughly 80% are seen a single time; 2.5% belongs to the top ten. The sequenced sample consisted of PBMCs. The receptors were gathered from a man aged 40-49 years in good health and CMV-seronegative. The CDR3 runs from the conserved cysteine through the conserved F or W. Each record gives: V gene, J gene, clone size, D gene, CDR3 protein, CDR3 DNA. D genes are given only for firm matches. Clone sizes are given selectively: once, few, many, or a class where the clone is expanded.

TRBV11-2,TRBJ2-1,-,-,CASSTTLYNEQFF,TGTGCCAGCAGCACAACCTTATACAATGAGCAGTTCTTC
TRBV9,TRBJ1-3,-,TRBD1,CASSRLDRAPGNTIYF,TGTGCCAGCAGCCGTCTCGACAGGGCCCCTGGAAACACCATATATTTT
TRBV7-6,TRBJ2-3,-,TRBD2,CASSQTLAGSLTDTQYF,TGTGCCAGCAGCCAGACCTTAGCGGGGAGTCTCACAGATACGCAGTATTTT
TRBV19,TRBJ2-2,-,-,CASSISHGNTGELFF,TGTGCCAGTAGTATATCCCACGGGAACACCGGGGAGCTGTTTTTT
TRBV5-1,TRBJ2-5,few,-,CASSLTAAYGETQYF,TGCGCCAGCAGCTTGACAGCGGCGTACGGAGAGACCCAGTACTTC
TRBV6-5,TRBJ1-5,-,TRBD1,CASSVDRANQPQHF,TGTGCCAGCAGTGTGGACAGGGCCAATCAGCCCCAGCATTTT
TRBV7-9,TRBJ1-4,-,TRBD1,CSSSTNRGQTNEKLFF,TGTTCCAGCAGCACCAACAGGGGGCAGACTAATGAAAAACTGTTTTTT
TRBV4-2,TRBJ2-7,-,TRBD1,CASSQGKYRDSSYEQYF,TGTGCCAGCAGCCAAGGAAAGTATAGGGACAGCTCCTACGAGCAGTACTTC
TRBV10-2,TRBJ1-2,few,-,CASSEWESGADNYGYTF,TGCGCCAGCAGTGAGTGGGAATCAGGGGCCGATAACTATGGCTACACCTTC
TRBV6-5,TRBJ2-5,-,-,CASRRTIQETQYF,TGTGCCAGCAGGAGGACTATCCAAGAGACCCAGTACTTC
TRBV7-8,TRBJ1-4,-,TRBD1,CASSPTGATNEKLFF,TGTGCCAGCAGCCCGACAGGGGCAACTAATGAAAAACTGTTTTTT
TRBV7-9,TRBJ1-1,-,-,CASSLASTGTEAFF,TGTGCCAGCAGCTTAGCGTCTACGGGAACTGAAGCTTTCTTT
TRBV7-6,TRBJ1-6,-,-,CASSAQGRHNSPLHF,TGTGCCAGCAGCGCACAGGGAAGACATAATTCACCCCTCCACTTT
TRBV2,TRBJ1-1,-,TRBD1,CASSTGAYTEAFF,TGTGCCAGCAGTACAGGGGCGTACACTGAAGCTTTCTTT
TRBV9,TRBJ2-3,-,TRBD1,CASSVGTGYTDTQYF,TGTGCCAGCAGCGTAGGGACAGGGTATACAGATACGCAGTATTTT
TRBV7-7,TRBJ2-3,-,TRBD2,CASSLGSGHTDTQYF,TGTGCCAGCAGCTTAGGTAGCGGGCACACAGATACGCAGTATTTT
TRBV5-4,TRBJ2-1,once,TRBD2,CASSVLGRGVSSYNEQFF,TGTGCCAGCAGCGTTTTGGGACGGGGGGTCTCTTCCTACAATGAGCAGTTCTTC
TRBV4-2,TRBJ2-6,-,-,CASSHGDISGANVLTF,TGTGCCAGCAGCCATGGGGACATCTCTGGGGCCAACGTCCTGACTTTC
TRBV7-8,TRBJ2-3,few,-,CASSLESPTQYF,TGTGCCAGCAGCTTAGAGAGCCCGACGCAGTATTTT
TRBV4-1,TRBJ1-4,-,-,CASSRAGEKLFF,TGCGCCAGCAGCCGGGCAGGGGAAAAACTGTTTTTT
TRBV13,TRBJ1-6,-,-,CASSPRGTTYNSPLHF,TGTGCCAGCAGCCCTAGGGGGACAACTTATAATTCACCCCTCCACTTT
TRBV5-5,TRBJ1-3,-,TRBD1,CASSLFIGQGSGNTIYF,TGTGCCAGCAGCTTATTCATTGGACAGGGGAGTGGAAACACCATATATTTT
TRBV5-1,TRBJ2-2,once,-,CASSLARPGHPGNTGELFF,TGCGCCAGCAGCTTGGCCCGTCCCGGACACCCTGGCAACACCGGGGAGCTGTTTTTT
TRBV11-2,TRBJ2-1,-,TRBD2,CASSFTAGAYNEQFF,TGTGCCAGCAGCTTTACTGCGGGGGCCTACAATGAGCAGTTCTTC
TRBV2,TRBJ1-5,few,TRBD1,CASSVPGQGARSNQPQHF,TGTGCCAGCAGTGTTCCGGGACAGGGGGCGCGCAGCAATCAGCCCCAGCATTTT
TRBV28,TRBJ1-1,-,-,CASSLRDTFKEAFF,TGTGCCAGCAGTTTAAGGGACACTTTCAAGGAAGCTTTCTTT
TRBV5-4,TRBJ2-1,-,-,CASSLPSGARNEQFF,TGTGCCAGCAGCTTACCTAGTGGGGCGCGCAATGAGCAGTTCTTC
TRBV19,TRBJ1-6,-,-,CASSIDHSNSPLHF,TGTGCCAGTAGTATAGATCACTCGAATTCACCCCTCCACTTT
TRBV5-1,TRBJ2-5,-,TRBD2,CASSWNPTSGVPETQYF,TGCGCCAGCAGCTGGAATCCCACGAGCGGGGTCCCAGAGACCCAGTACTTC
TRBV6-6,TRBJ2-7,-,TRBD2,CASSFGGAPADEQYF,TGTGCCAGCAGTTTCGGGGGGGCCCCCGCTGACGAGCAGTACTTC
TRBV5-1,TRBJ2-7,-,-,CAIFFKEKTAYEQYF,TGCGCCATTTTTTTCAAGGAGAAGACGGCATACGAGCAGTACTTC
TRBV19,TRBJ1-5,-,TRBD1,CASRAGQGKGGNQPQHF,TGTGCCAGTAGGGCGGGACAGGGGAAAGGAGGAAATCAGCCCCAGCATTTT
TRBV7-9,TRBJ1-2,once,-,CASSPRTANPYGYTF,TGTGCCAGCAGCCCGCGGACAGCAAACCCCTATGGCTACACCTTC
TRBV6-5,TRBJ1-5,-,-,CASSHRRHGQPQHF,TGTGCCAGCAGTCACAGACGACACGGTCAGCCCCAGCATTTT
TRBV30,TRBJ2-1,-,-,CAWSVGARYNEQFF,TGTGCCTGGAGTGTGGGGGCGCGGTACAATGAGCAGTTCTTC
TRBV19,TRBJ2-1,-,-,CASSSAQGSSYNEQFF,TGTGCCAGTAGTTCCGCTCAGGGGAGCTCCTACAATGAGCAGTTCTTC
TRBV15,TRBJ2-2,-,-,CATSRGGGDWPTGELFF,TGTGCCACCAGCAGAGGCGGAGGGGACTGGCCCACCGGGGAGCTGTTTTTT
TRBV2,TRBJ2-7,-,TRBD2,CASSGGLAGYEQYF,TGTGCCAGCAGTGGGGGACTAGCGGGCTACGAGCAGTACTTC
TRBV7-2,TRBJ2-7,-,-,CASRYSRDNYEQYF,TGTGCCAGCAGGTATAGCCGGGACAACTACGAGCAGTACTTC
TRBV5-8,TRBJ2-6,-,TRBD2,CASSLARTSGALSGANVLTF,TGTGCCAGCAGCTTGGCCCGGACTAGCGGTGCCCTCTCTGGGGCCAACGTCCTGACTTTC
TRBV27,TRBJ1-4,-,TRBD1,CASSLNLQGAWEKLLF,TGTGCCAGCAGTTTAAACCTTCAGGGGGCCTGGGAAAAACTGCTTTTT
TRBV19,TRBJ1-5,-,-,CASSMPGIVNQPQHF,TGTGCCAGTAGTATGCCAGGGATTGTAAATCAGCCCCAGCATTTT
TRBV6-5,TRBJ2-1,-,-,CASRSYNEQFF,TGTGCCAGCCGGTCCTACAATGAGCAGTTCTTC
TRBV5-1,TRBJ1-1,-,-,CASSWGDPNADTEAFF,TGCGCCAGCAGCTGGGGGGACCCCAACGCAGACACTGAAGCTTTCTTT
TRBV11-1,TRBJ2-3,-,TRBD2,CASSSAVAGGTDTQYF,TGTGCCAGCAGCTCCGCTGTAGCGGGGGGCACAGATACGCAGTATTTT
TRBV5-6,TRBJ1-2,-,TRBD1,CASSLGQAFGYTF,TGTGCCAGCAGCCTCGGACAGGCCTTTGGCTACACCTTC
TRBV6-6,TRBJ1-1,-,TRBD1,CASRGQGGFSAFF,TGTGCCAGCAGGGGACAGGGGGGCTTCTCGGCTTTCTTT
TRBV5-1,TRBJ1-1,-,-,CASTLSGTEAFF,TGCGCCAGCACGCTCTCGGGGACTGAAGCTTTCTTT
TRBV7-9,TRBJ1-2,once,TRBD1,CASSLTDTGANYGYTF,TGTGCCAGCAGCTTAACCGATACAGGGGCTAACTATGGCTACACCTTC
TRBV13,TRBJ2-7,-,-,CASSDRGTTSYEQYF,TGTGCCAGCAGCGATCGGGGGACGACGTCCTACGAGCAGTACTTC
TRBV10-2,TRBJ1-5,few,TRBD1,CASSESKGQGPQPQHF,TGCGCCAGCAGTGAGTCGAAAGGACAGGGGCCTCAGCCCCAGCATTTT
TRBV14,TRBJ1-6,-,-,CASRRGTDNSPLHF,TGTGCCAGCAGGAGGGGGACCGATAATTCACCCCTCCACTTT
TRBV15,TRBJ2-1,-,TRBD2,CATSRDSGDYNEQFF,TGTGCCACCAGCAGAGATAGCGGGGACTACAATGAGCAGTTCTTC
TRBV5-1,TRBJ1-3,-,-,CASSLDTDSPGNTIYF,TGCGCCAGCAGCTTGGACACGGACAGTCCTGGAAACACCATATATTTT
TRBV7-2,TRBJ1-2,few,TRBD1,CASSNPTGIHGYTF,TGTGCCAGCAGCAATCCGACAGGGATTCATGGCTACACCTTC
TRBV5-4,TRBJ2-5,-,TRBD2,CASSFLAGDRETQYF,TGTGCCAGCAGCTTCCTAGCGGGGGATCGTGAGACCCAGTACTTC
TRBV7-9,TRBJ1-2,-,TRBD1,CASSPGTGKLGYTF,TGTGCCAGCAGCCCGGGGACAGGGAAACTTGGCTACACCTTC
TRBV4-1,TRBJ2-7,-,-,CASSQTRQASPWGQYF,TGCGCCAGCAGCCAAACCCGACAGGCTAGCCCCTGGGGGCAGTACTTC
TRBV7-2,TRBJ2-5,once,TRBD2,CASSLVGGGIQETQYF,TGTGCCAGCAGTCTAGTGGGCGGGGGGATCCAAGAGACCCAGTACTTC
TRBV19,TRBJ1-6,-,-,CASKGTLNSPLHF,TGTGCCAGTAAGGGGACTCTTAATTCACCCCTCCACTTT